What follows are 10 T cell receptor beta chains derived from one specimen sequenced in a study of breast tumors, draining lymph nodes, adjacent tissues. Breast cancer patients provided tissue from their axillary draining lymph nodes. TCRdb recomputed calls from the multiplex PCR reads with MiXCR, one row per CDR3 protein. The sample has some 170,000 distinct CDR3 sequences; about 30% are singletons. Sequenced material: axillary lymph node tissue. The receptor set was obtained from a female donor with breast cancer. Some clones in this sample may be carry-over from other donors' samples.

There are many counts of this clonotype. The chain employs TRBV5-1 and TRBJ1-2; no clear D. Trimming took 0 bases from V and 3 from J, leaving 3 bases between them. The CDR3 consists of 12 residues. Germline V gives CDR1 SGHRS, CDR2 YFSETQ. CDR3 sequence reads: CASSLEDYGYTF. The CDR3 DNA sequence: TGCGCCAGCAGCTTGGAAGACTATGGCTACACCTTC.

The table lists this clonotype with many counts. One end of the junction varies from germline; a read error may be responsible. The chain combines TRBV28 with TRBJ2-7, with 8 bases aligning to TRBD1. The length of the CDR3 is 11 residues. Germline CDR1 and CDR2: MDHEN and SYDVKM. DNA of the CDR3: TGTGCCAGCAGTTTAGGGACAGGTAGAGACTTC. Translating it yields CASSLGTGRDF.

At least ten counts were recorded for this clonotype. This could be a read error, since a much larger clone is one nucleotide away. CDR3 sequence reads: CASSLGSSGANVLPF. The DNA of the CDR3 is TGTGCCAGCAGCTTGGGGAGCTCTGGGGCCAACGTCCTGCCTTTC. The chain carries TRBV7-9 and TRBJ2-6; D may correspond to TRBD1 or TRBD2 (5 bases each). The CDR3 length is 15 residues. Looked up from germline, CDR1 is SEHNR and CDR2 is FQNEAQ (reference sequence).

This clonotype occurred many times. The chain links TRBV5-1 to TRBJ1-6, with D perhaps matching TRBD1 (6 bases). The CDR3 spans 19 residues. Between the trimmed V and J ends, which lost 3 bases and 0 bases, there was a span of 19 bases. CDR1 SGHRS and CDR2 YFSETQ come from the germline V gene. The CDR3 spells CASSYKPQGESSYNSPLHF. CDR3 DNA sequence: TGCGCCAGCAGCTACAAGCCACAGGGTGAAAGCTCCTATAATTCACCCCTCCACTTT. Combining the CDR3 with reference TRBV5-1 and TRBJ1-6 gives the whole variable domain KAGVTQTPRYLIKTRGQQVTLSCSPISGHRSVSWYQQTPGQGLQFLFEYFSETQRNKGNFPGRFSGRQFSNSRSEMNVSTLELGDSALYLCASSYKPQGESSYNSPLHFGNGTRLTVT.

This clonotype was seen a few times. A much larger clonotype is one base distant, so this may be a read error. This chain links TRBV5-6 with TRBJ2-7, with D perhaps being TRBD1 or TRBD2 (5 bases each). The CDR3 is 15 amino acids. Germline CDR1 and CDR2: SGHDT and YYEEEE. With 4 bases removed from V and 2 bases from J, the gap between germline ends came to 16 bases. DNA for the CDR3: TGTGCCAGCAGCCGGGACCGGGCTGGTACCTACGAGCAGTACTTC. Its protein product is CASSRDRAGTYEQYF.

This clonotype was observed at least ten times. This chain links TRBV2 with TRBJ1-5; D is perhaps TRBD1 (5 bases). The CDR3 is 19 residues long. Germline V gene data show CDR1 as SNHLY and CDR2 as FYNNEI. V lost 4 bases and J lost 0, with 22 bases in between. CDR3 nucleotide sequence: TGTGCCAGCAGTGGTTCGATGTTTCGGGACTCCTATAGCAATCAGCCCCAGCATTTT. It translates to CASSGSMFRDSYSNQPQHF.

Worth noting for this clonotype: A much more abundant neighbour one base away suggests this may be a read error. This chain connects TRBV6-1 to TRBJ1-4, with D uncertain. The germline V and J ends were trimmed by 2 bases and 4 bases, with 8 bases remaining between them. Germline V gene lookup returns CDR1 MNHNS and CDR2 SASEGT. CDR3 length: 14 residues. The CDR3 DNA reads as TGTGCCAGCAGTGAACGGGCCTTTAATGAAAAACTGTTTTTT. This translates into CASSERAFNEKLFF.

This clonotype occurred many times. A much larger clone is a single base away; this may be a read error. The chain employs TRBV10-2 and TRBJ2-1; the match to TRBD2 covers 7 bases. This CDR3 comprises 15 residues. The germline V gene has CDR1 WSHSY and CDR2 SAAADI. V trimming: 8 bases; J trimming: 9 bases; junction bases outside the gene matches: 16. Here the CDR3 DNA reads TGCGCCAGCGTCGAGGACGGGGGGAGTGTGGGTGAGCAGTTCTTC. Its protein is CASVEDGGSVGEQFF.

A remark on this clonotype: One junction end does not reproduce the germline sequence, and a read error may be involved. The rearrangement uses TRBV11-2 and TRBJ2-5; possibly TRBD2 for D (6 bases). Germline V gene data show CDR1 as SGHAT and CDR2 as FQNNGV. The CDR3 contains 16 residues. The CDR3 nucleotides read TGTGCCAGCATCCGACGGACCGGGACTCTGGAAGATACGCAGTGCTTC. Its protein is CASIRRTGTLEDTQCF. The entire variable domain, with the rest obtained from reference TRBV11-2 and TRBJ2-5, is as follows: EAGVAQSPRYKIIEKRQSVAFWCNPISGHATLYWYQQILGQGPKLLIQFQNNGVVDDSQLPKDRFSAERLKGVDSTLKIQPAKLEDSAVYLCASIRRTGTLEDTQCFGPGTRLLVL.

This clonotype appeared many times. This chain links TRBV9 with TRBJ2-6, with D possibly matching TRBD2 (5 bases). V was cut by 3 bases and J by 2 bases, with 12 bases left in between. Per the germline V gene, CDR1 is SGDLS and CDR2 is YYNGEE. The CDR3 length is 16 residues. CDR3 nucleotide sequence: TGTGCCAGCAGCGCCCCCTTGGAGGCTGGGGCCAACGTCCTGACTTTC. This translates into CASSAPLEAGANVLTF.